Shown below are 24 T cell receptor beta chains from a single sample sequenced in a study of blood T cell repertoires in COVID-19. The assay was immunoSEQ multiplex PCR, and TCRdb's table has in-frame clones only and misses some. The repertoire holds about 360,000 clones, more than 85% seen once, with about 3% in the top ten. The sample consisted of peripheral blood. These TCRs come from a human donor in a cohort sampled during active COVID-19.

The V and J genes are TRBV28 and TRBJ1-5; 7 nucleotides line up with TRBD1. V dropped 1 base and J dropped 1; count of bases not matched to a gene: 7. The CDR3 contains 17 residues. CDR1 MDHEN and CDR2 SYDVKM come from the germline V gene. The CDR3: CASSLLGQSLSNQPQHF. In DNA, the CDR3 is TGTGCCAGCAGTTTATTGGGACAGAGCCTAAGCAATCAGCCCCAGCATTTT.

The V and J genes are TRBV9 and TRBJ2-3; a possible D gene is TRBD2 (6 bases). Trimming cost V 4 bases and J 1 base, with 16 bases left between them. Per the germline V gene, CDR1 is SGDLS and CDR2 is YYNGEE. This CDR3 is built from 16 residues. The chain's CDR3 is CASSPHLTGGTDTQYF. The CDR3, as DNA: TGTGCCAGCAGCCCCCATCTTACGGGGGGCACAGATACGCAGTATTTT.

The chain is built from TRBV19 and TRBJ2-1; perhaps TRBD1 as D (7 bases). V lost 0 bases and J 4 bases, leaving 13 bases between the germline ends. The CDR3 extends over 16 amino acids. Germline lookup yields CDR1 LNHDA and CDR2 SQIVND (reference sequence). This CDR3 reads CASSIDYRGGYNEQFF. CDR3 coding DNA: TGTGCCAGTAGTATAGATTACAGGGGAGGTTACAATGAGCAGTTCTTC.

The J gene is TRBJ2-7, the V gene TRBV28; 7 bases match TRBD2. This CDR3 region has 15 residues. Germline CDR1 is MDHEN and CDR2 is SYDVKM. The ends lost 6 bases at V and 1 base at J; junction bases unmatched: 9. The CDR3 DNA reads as TGTGCCAGCAGCATGTCCAGCGGGATTTCCTACGAGCAGTACTTC. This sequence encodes CASSMSSGISYEQYF.

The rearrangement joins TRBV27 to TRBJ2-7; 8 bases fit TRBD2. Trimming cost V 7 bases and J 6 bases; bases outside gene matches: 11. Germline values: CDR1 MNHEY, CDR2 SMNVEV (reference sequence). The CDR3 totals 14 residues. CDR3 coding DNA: TGTGCCAGCAAGGGTGCGGGGGGCAATCCCGAGCAGTACTTC. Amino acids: CASKGAGGNPEQYF.

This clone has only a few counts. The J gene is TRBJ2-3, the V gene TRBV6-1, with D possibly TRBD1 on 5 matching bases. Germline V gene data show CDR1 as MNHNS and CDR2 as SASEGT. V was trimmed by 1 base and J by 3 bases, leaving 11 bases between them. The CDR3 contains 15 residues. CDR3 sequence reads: CASSEEQDGTDTQYF. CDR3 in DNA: TGTGCCAGCAGTGAAGAACAGGATGGGACAGATACGCAGTATTTT.

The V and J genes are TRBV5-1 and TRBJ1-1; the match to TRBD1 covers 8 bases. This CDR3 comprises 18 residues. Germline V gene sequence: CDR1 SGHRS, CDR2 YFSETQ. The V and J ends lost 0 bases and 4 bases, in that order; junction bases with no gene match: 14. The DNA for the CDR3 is TGCGCCAGCAGCTTGGGGGGACAGGCGCTAAATTGGGGCACTGAAGCTTTCTTT. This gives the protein CASSLGGQALNWGTEAFF.

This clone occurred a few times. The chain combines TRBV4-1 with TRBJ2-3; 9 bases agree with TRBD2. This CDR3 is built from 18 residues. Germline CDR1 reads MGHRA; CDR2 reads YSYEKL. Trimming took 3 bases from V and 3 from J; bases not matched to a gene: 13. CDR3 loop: CASSHRRGSGGLTDTQYF. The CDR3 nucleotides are TGCGCCAGCAGCCATCGGAGGGGTAGCGGGGGTTTAACAGATACGCAGTATTTT.

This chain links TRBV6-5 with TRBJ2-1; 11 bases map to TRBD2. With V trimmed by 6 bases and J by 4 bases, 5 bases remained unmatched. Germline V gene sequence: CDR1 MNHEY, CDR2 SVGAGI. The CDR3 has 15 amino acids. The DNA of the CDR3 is TGTGCCAGCAGAATGGGACTAGCGGAGTACAATGAGCAGTTCTTC. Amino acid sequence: CASRMGLAEYNEQFF.

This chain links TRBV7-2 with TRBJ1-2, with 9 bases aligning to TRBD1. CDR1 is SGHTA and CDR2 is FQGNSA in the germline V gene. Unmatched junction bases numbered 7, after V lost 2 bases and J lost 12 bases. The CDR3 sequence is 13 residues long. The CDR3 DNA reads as TGTGCCAGCAGCTTAAACAGGGGGCATTTTCACACCTTC. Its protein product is CASSLNRGHFHTF.

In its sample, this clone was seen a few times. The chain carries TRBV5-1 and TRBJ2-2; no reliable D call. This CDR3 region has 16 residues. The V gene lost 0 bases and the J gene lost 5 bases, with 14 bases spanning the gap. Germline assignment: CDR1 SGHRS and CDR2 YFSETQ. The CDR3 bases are TGCGCCAGCAGCTTGGTTTTTTCCGGTTCAACCGGGGAGCTGTTTTTT. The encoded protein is CASSLVFSGSTGELFF.

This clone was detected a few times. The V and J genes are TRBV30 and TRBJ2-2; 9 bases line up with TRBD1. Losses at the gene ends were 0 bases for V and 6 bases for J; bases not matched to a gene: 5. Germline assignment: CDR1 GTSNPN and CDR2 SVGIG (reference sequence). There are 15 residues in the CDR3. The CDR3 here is CAWSVRTGEAGELFF. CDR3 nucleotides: TGTGCCTGGAGTGTGCGGACAGGGGAGGCCGGGGAGCTGTTTTTT.

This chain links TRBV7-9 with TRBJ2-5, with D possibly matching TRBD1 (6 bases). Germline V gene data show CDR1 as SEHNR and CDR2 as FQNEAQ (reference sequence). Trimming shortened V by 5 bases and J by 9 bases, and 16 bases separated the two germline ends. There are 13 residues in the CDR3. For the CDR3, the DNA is TGTGCCAGCAGCGCGAACCTCCCAGGGGCCCAGTACTTC. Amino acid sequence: CASSANLPGAQYF.

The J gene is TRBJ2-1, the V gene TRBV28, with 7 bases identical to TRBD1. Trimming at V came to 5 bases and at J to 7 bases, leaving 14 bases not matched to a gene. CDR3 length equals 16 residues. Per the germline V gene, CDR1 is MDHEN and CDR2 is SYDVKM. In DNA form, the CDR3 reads TGTGCCAGCAGTATCAGGGGGAAATCAACTACAAATGAGCAGTTCTTC. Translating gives CASSIRGKSTTNEQFF.

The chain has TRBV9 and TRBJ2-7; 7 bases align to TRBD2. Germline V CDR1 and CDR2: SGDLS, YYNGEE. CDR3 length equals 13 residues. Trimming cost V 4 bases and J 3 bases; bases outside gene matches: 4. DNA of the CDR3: TGTGCCAGCAGCCTCGCGGGGGACTACGAGCAGTACTTC. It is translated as CASSLAGDYEQYF. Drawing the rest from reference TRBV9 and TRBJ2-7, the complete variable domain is DSGVTQTPKHLITATGQRVTLRCSPRSGDLSVYWYQQSLDQGLQFLIQYYNGEERAKGNILERFSAQQFPDLHSELNLSSLELGDSALYFCASSLAGDYEQYFGPGTRLTVT.

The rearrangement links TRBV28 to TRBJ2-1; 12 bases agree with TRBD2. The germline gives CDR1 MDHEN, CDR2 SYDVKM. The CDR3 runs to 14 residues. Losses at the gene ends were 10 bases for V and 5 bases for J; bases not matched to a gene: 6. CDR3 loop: CATTTSGRHNEQFF. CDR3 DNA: TGTGCCACTACGACTAGCGGGAGACACAATGAGCAGTTCTTC.

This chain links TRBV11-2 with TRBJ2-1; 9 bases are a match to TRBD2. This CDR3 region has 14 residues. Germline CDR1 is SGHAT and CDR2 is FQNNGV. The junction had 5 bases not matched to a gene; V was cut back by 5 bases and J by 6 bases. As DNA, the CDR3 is TGTGCCAGCAGCCCCCGACTAGCGGTCAATGAGCAGTTCTTC. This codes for CASSPRLAVNEQFF.

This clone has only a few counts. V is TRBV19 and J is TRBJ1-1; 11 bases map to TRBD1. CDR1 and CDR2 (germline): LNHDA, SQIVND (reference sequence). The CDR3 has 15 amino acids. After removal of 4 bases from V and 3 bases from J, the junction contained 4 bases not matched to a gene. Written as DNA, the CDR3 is TGTGCCAGTAGTAAGGACAGGGGGCCGGACACTGAAGCTTTCTTT. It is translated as CASSKDRGPDTEAFF.

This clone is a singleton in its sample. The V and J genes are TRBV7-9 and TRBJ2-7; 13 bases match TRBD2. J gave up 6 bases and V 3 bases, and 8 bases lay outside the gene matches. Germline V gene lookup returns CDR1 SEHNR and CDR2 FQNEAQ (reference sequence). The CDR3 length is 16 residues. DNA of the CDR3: TGTGCCAGCAGCTTCGGAGGGGGGACTAGCGGGACCGAGCAGTACTTC. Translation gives CASSFGGGTSGTEQYF. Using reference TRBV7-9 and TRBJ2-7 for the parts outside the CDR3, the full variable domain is DTGVSQNPRHKITKRGQNVTFRCDPISEHNRLYWYRQTLGQGPEFLTYFQNEAQLEKSRLLSDRFSAERPKGSFSTLEIQRTEQGDSAMYLCASSFGGGTSGTEQYFGPGTRLTVT.

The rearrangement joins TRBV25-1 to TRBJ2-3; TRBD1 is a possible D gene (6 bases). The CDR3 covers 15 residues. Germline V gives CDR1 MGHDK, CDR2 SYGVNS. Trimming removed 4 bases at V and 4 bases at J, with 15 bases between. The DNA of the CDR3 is TGTGCCAGCAGTGTACAGGGTGGGATGGCAGATACGCAGTATTTT. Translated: CASSVQGGMADTQYF.

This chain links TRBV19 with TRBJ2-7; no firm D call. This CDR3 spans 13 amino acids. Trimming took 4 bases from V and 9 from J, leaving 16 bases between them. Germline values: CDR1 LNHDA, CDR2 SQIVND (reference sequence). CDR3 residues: CASSTSPLGRQYF. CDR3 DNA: TGTGCCAGTAGTACCTCCCCCCTAGGAAGGCAGTACTTC.

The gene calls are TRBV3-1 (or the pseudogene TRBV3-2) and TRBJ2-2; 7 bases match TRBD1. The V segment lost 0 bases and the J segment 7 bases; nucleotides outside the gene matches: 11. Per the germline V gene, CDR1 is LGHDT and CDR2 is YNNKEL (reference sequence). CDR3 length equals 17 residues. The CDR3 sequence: CASSQDMTGLIGGELFF. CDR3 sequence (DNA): TGTGCCAGCAGCCAAGATATGACAGGGCTGATCGGCGGGGAGCTGTTTTTT.

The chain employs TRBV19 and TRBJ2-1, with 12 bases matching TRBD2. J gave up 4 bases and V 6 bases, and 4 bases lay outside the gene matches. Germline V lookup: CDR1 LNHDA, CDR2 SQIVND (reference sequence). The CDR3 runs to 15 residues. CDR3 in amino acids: CASSLGLAGYNEQFF. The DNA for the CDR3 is TGTGCCAGTAGCCTAGGACTAGCGGGGTACAATGAGCAGTTCTTC.

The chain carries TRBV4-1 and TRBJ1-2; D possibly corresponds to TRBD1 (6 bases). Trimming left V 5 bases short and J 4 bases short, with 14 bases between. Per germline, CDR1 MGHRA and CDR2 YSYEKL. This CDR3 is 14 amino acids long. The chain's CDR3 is CASSSSGVLYGYTF. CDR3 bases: TGCGCCAGCAGCTCGTCAGGGGTTCTCTATGGCTACACCTTC.